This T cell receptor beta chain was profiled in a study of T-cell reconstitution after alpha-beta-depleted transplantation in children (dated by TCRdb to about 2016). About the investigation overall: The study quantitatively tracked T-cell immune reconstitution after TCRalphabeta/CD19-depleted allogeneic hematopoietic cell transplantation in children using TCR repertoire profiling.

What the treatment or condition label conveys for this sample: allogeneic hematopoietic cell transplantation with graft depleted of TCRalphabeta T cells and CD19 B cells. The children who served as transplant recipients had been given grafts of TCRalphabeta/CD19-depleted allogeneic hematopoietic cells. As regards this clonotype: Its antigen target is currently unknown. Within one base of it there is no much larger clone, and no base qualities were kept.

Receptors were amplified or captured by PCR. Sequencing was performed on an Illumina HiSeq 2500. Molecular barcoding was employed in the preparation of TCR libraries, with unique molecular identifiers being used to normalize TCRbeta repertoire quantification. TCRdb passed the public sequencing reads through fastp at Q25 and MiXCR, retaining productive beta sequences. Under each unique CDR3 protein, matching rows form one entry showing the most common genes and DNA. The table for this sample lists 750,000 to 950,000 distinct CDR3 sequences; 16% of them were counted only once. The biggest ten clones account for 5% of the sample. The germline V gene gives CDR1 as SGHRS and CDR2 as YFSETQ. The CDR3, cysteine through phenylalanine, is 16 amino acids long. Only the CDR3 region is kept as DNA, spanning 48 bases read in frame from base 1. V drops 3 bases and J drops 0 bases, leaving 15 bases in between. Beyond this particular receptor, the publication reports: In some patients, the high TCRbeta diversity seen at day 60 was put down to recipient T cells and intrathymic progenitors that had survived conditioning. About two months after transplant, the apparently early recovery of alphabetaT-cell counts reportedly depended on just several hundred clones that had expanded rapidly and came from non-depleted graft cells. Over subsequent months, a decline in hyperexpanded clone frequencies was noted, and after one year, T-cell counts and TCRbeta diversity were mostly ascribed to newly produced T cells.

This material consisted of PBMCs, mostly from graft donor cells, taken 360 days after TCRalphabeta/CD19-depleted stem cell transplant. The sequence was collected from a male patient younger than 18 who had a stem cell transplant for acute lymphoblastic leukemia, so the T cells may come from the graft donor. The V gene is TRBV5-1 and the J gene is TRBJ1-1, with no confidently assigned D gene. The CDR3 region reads CASSSTPMGVNTEAFF. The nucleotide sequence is TGCGCCAGCAGCTCCACACCGATGGGAGTGAACACTGAAGCTTTCTTT.